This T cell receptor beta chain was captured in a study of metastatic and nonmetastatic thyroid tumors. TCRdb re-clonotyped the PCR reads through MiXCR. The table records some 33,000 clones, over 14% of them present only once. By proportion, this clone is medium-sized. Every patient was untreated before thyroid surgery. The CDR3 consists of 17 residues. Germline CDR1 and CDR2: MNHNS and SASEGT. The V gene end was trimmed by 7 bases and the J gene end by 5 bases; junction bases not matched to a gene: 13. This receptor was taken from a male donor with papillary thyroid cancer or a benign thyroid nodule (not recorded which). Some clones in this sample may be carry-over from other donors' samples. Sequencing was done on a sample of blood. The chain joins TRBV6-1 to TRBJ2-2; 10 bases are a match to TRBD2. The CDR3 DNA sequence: TGTGCCAGCAATCCGGGACTAGCGAGAGCAGGGACCGGGGAGCTGTTTTTT. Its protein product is CASNPGLARAGTGELFF.